Listed below are T cell receptor beta chains from one sample, sequenced in a study of cytomegalovirus exposure and HLA in healthy donors. Clones were read by immunoSEQ multiplex PCR, and TCRdb kept only the in-frame ones, dropping some. Of fewer than 100,000 clones in the sample, roughly 95% were seen once. Sequencing was performed on PBMCs. Receptors were obtained from a woman between 18 and 29 years old in good health and CMV-seropositive. Both conserved end residues are part of each CDR3. The order of the fields is V gene, CDR3 protein.

TRBV6-1,CASSVAGAYNEQFF
TRBV5-1,CASIPGRGNYNEQFF
TRBV5-4,CASSFGGLNNEQFF
TRBV19,CASSAGTTYEQYF
TRBV14,CASSQALNYFSLGEQYF
TRBV4-3,CASSQARGRDGGYTF
TRBV6-5,CAGGTLYEQYF
TRBV27,CASGSTGEVGGEQYF
TRBV11-2,CASSSYRVEAFF
TRBV5-4,CASSSGTPSYNEQFF
TRBV28,CASSVGGYEQYF
TRBV7-2,CATGMYNEQFF
TRBV5-4,CASSSTSGGNPSTQYF
TRBV19,CASSVGTQQRSHYGYTF
TRBV2,CASSLTGPSGNTIYF
TRBV28,CASIRTSPYEQYF
TRBV23-1,CASGIACKNNEQFF
TRBV28,CASSLPGTSGPEQYF
TRBV7-3,CASSPYAGKGYEQYF
TRBV7-3,CASSLDRLSSYEQYF
TRBV4-3,CASSQVGLATGEQYF
TRBV25-1,CASSDIPAGAYEQFF
TRBV19,CASSMGNRESNQPQHF
TRBV5-4,CASRPRDREIYGYTF
TRBV6-6,CASSRGDTQYF